These T cell receptor beta chains were read from a single sample in a study of shared clonotypes between healthy human individuals. Produced via immunoSEQ multiplex PCR; TCRdb's table is partial and in-frame only. The sample has about 580,000 clones, roughly 98% seen once; the top ten hold 0.25% to 0.35%. Sample: naive CD8+ T cells sorted from blood. These receptors came from a young man in good health. Each CDR3 is given with its conserved first and last residue. The D gene is left open where the match is weak. Clone size is given for some rows only: seen once, a few or many times, or a class if the clone is expanded.

V: TRBV7-6; J: TRBJ2-1; size: .; D: .; CDR3: CASSLEPPPVYEQFF; DNA: TGTGCCAGCAGCTTAGAGCCCCCTCCAGTCTATGAGCAGTTCTTC
V: TRBV27; J: TRBJ1-3; size: .; D: .; CDR3: CASSISDPYSGNTIYF; DNA: TGTGCCAGCAGTATATCCGACCCTTACTCTGGAAACACCATATATTTT
V: TRBV9; J: TRBJ2-1; size: .; D: .; CDR3: CASSVARGRDEQFF; DNA: TGTGCCAGCAGCGTAGCTCGCGGGCGGGATGAGCAGTTCTTC
V: TRBV5-8; J: TRBJ2-7; size: .; D: .; CDR3: CASSLEGNYEQYF; DNA: TGTGCCAGCAGCTTGGAAGGGAACTACGAGCAGTACTTC
V: TRBV28; J: TRBJ2-7; size: .; D: TRBD1; CDR3: CASSLQDRVDEQYF; DNA: TGTGCCAGCAGTTTACAGGACAGGGTTGACGAGCAGTACTTC
V: TRBV7-8; J: TRBJ2-5; size: .; D: .; CDR3: CASSLLIETQYF; DNA: TGTGCCAGCAGCTTGCTGATAGAGACCCAGTACTTC
V: TRBV7-9; J: TRBJ2-1; size: .; D: TRBD2; CDR3: CASSLGGAGYVYEQFF; DNA: TGTGCCAGCAGCCTGGGGGGAGCGGGATATGTCTATGAGCAGTTCTTC
V: TRBV13; J: TRBJ2-1; size: .; D: .; CDR3: CASSSLAKPSVEQFF; DNA: TGTGCCAGCAGCTCGCTAGCGAAACCTTCGGTTGAGCAGTTCTTC
V: TRBV29-1; J: TRBJ2-3; size: .; D: TRBD1; CDR3: CSVEDRGRADTQYF; DNA: TGCAGCGTTGAGGACAGGGGGCGGGCAGATACGCAGTATTTT
V: TRBV7-6; J: TRBJ2-1; size: .; D: .; CDR3: CASSWGTEQFF; DNA: TGTGCCAGCAGCTGGGGAACTGAGCAGTTCTTC
V: TRBV7-9; J: TRBJ2-3; size: .; D: TRBD1; CDR3: CASRKQGNTDTQYF; DNA: TGTGCCAGCAGGAAACAGGGGAACACAGATACGCAGTATTTT
V: TRBV30; J: TRBJ2-7; size: .; D: .; CDR3: CAWNEGLPYEQYF; DNA: TGTGCCTGGAACGAGGGACTGCCCTACGAGCAGTACTTC
V: TRBV6-1; J: TRBJ2-1; size: .; D: .; CDR3: CASSEAWGRSYNEQFF; DNA: TGTGCCAGCAGTGAAGCGTGGGGCCGATCCTACAATGAGCAGTTCTTC
V: TRBV28; J: TRBJ2-1; size: once; D: TRBD2; CDR3: CASRTHPGGLPEQFF; DNA: TGTGCCAGCAGGACCCACCCGGGAGGGCTCCCTGAGCAGTTCTTC
V: TRBV5-1; J: TRBJ2-5; size: .; D: .; CDR3: CASTETPGHQETQYF; DNA: TGCGCCAGCACCGAAACCCCGGGACACCAAGAGACCCAGTACTTC
V: TRBV27; J: TRBJ1-3; size: .; D: .; CDR3: CASSLAGLPGNTIYF; DNA: TGTGCCAGCAGTTTGGCAGGGTTACCTGGAAACACCATATATTTT
V: TRBV27; J: TRBJ2-1; size: .; D: TRBD2; CDR3: CASSLYSGVVNNEQFF; DNA: TGTGCCAGCAGTTTATACAGCGGGGTCGTGAACAATGAGCAGTTCTTC
V: TRBV7-8; J: TRBJ2-5; size: .; D: .; CDR3: CASSPLVQNQETQYF; DNA: TGTGCCAGCAGCCCGCTGGTGCAGAACCAAGAGACCCAGTACTTC
V: TRBV9; J: TRBJ1-1; size: .; D: TRBD1; CDR3: CASSPQDRANTEAFF; DNA: TGTGCCAGCAGCCCTCAGGACAGGGCGAACACTGAAGCTTTCTTT
V: TRBV5-3; J: TRBJ1-2; size: .; D: .; CDR3: CARSVTSGYTF; DNA: TGTGCCAGAAGCGTGACATCTGGCTACACCTTC
V: TRBV2; J: TRBJ2-1; size: .; D: TRBD2; CDR3: CASIPSSPGLAGFEQFF; DNA: TGTGCCAGCATTCCCTCAAGTCCGGGACTAGCGGGATTTGAGCAGTTCTTC
V: TRBV14; J: TRBJ2-7; size: .; D: .; CDR3: CASSLSQGYEQYF; DNA: TGTGCCAGCAGCCTGTCGCAGGGATACGAGCAGTACTTC
V: TRBV6-5; J: TRBJ1-2; size: .; D: TRBD1; CDR3: CASSKQGANGYTF; DNA: TGTGCCAGCAGTAAACAGGGGGCGAACGGCTACACCTTC
V: TRBV2; J: TRBJ2-7; size: .; D: TRBD1; CDR3: CASSGDSNFYEQYF; DNA: TGTGCCAGCAGTGGGGACAGCAATTTCTACGAGCAGTACTTC